This T cell receptor beta chain came from a study of technical replicates of blood from a few donors. Profiled with immunoSEQ multiplex PCR; TCRdb holds only in-frame clones, not every one. Among about 74,000 clones listed, more than 85% were seen once. CDR1 MNHEY and CDR2 SMNVEV come from the germline V gene (reference sequence). The germline V and J ends were trimmed by 0 bases and 1 base, with 15 bases remaining between them. The CDR3 contains 17 residues. Sequenced input: T cells isolated from PBMCs. J is TRBJ1-1 and V is TRBV27; D is ambiguous. The sequence derives from a human donor in good health. The CDR3 loop is CASSLSSIAGKNTEAFF. The CDR3 nucleotides read TGTGCCAGCAGTTTATCCTCTATCGCCGGGAAGAACACTGAAGCTTTCTTT.